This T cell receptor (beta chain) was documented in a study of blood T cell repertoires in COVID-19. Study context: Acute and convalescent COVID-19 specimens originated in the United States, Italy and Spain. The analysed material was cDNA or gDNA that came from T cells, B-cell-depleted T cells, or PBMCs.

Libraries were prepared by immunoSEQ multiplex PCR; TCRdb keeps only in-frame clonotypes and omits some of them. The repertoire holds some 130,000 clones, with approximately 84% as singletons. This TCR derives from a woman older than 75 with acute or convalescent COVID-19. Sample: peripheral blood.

The CDR3, as DNA: TGCAGTGCTAGTCCCCCGGGACAGGGTATTGTAGGGCAGTACTTC. It encodes CSASPPGQGIVGQYF. The V call is TRBV20-1, the J call TRBJ2-7, with 9 positions matching TRBD1. The CDR3 is made up of 15 amino acids. Germline assignment: CDR1 DFQATT and CDR2 SNEGSKA (reference sequence). After removal of 3 bases from V and 9 bases from J, the junction contained 15 bases not matched to a gene.